The 27 T cell receptor beta chains presented below share a single source sample, sequenced in a study of CD8+ T cells in alopecia areata. In each case, RNA was isolated and then reverse transcribed into cDNA as the sequencing template. Method: immunoSEQ multiplex PCR; TCRdb's copy keeps in-frame clones and lacks some. The data hold approximately 300,000 clones, with 55% to 75% observed a single time. Treatment: oral pan-JAK inhibitor, 5-10 mg twice daily. The material was CD4+ T cells sorted from blood, obtained at week 24, from a patient treated with tofacitinib. The receptors here all came from a human donor with alopecia areata.

The chain carries TRBV4-1 and TRBJ2-5; 7 nucleotides match TRBD2. CDR1 MGHRA and CDR2 YSYEKL come from the germline V gene. The CDR3 has 15 residues. J gave up 8 bases and V 3 bases, and 12 bases lay outside the gene matches. The CDR3 here is CASSQTGTTLATQYF. The DNA of the CDR3 is TGCGCCAGCAGCCAGACCGGGACTACCCTAGCCACCCAGTACTTC.

The chain carries TRBV30 and TRBJ1-1; D gene unclear. CDR1 and CDR2 from the germline V gene are GTSNPN and SVGIG (reference sequence). The CDR3 covers 11 residues. Between the trimmed V and J ends, which lost 0 bases and 6 bases, there was a span of 5 bases. The DNA for the CDR3 is TGTGCCTGGAGTGTACTCGCTGAAGCTTTCTTT. The encoded protein is CAWSVLAEAFF.

In nucleotides, the CDR3 is TGCAGCGTTGCAACAGGGGGCCATGGCTACACCTTC. Protein: CSVATGGHGYTF. The J gene is TRBJ1-2, the V gene TRBV29-1; 9 positions match TRBD1. Trimming took 4 bases from V and 6 from J; bases not matched to a gene: 3. Germline CDR1 reads SQVTM; CDR2 reads ANQGSEA. This CDR3 comprises 12 residues.

The DNA of the CDR3 is TGTGCCAGCAGCTTAGCGCGGGCAGGGGGCTCGGAGACCCAGTACTTC. This sequence encodes CASSLARAGGSETQYF. The gene calls are TRBV7-2 and TRBJ2-5; 8 bases map to TRBD1. Germline CDR1 reads SGHTA; CDR2 reads FQGNSA. CDR3 length: 16 amino acids. After removal of 0 bases from V and 5 bases from J, the junction contained 8 bases not matched to a gene.

This clone was recorded a few times. This same CDR3 is encoded by further DNA sequences in the sample. V and J are TRBV18 and TRBJ2-3, with D uncertain. The CDR3 sequence is 12 residues long. V shed 6 bases and J shed 0 bases, with 4 bases lying between them. Germline V lookup: CDR1 KGHSH, CDR2 LQKENI. Here the CDR3 DNA reads TGTGCCAGCTCTCCGAGCACAGATACGCAGTATTTT. This gives the protein CASSPSTDTQYF.

The chain has TRBV19 and TRBJ2-6; D not resolved. The CDR3 has 16 residues. In germline, CDR1 is LNHDA, CDR2 SQIVND (reference sequence). Trimming shortened V by 5 bases and J by 0 bases, and 11 bases separated the two germline ends. The CDR3 loop is CASSGPRYSGANVLTF. The CDR3 DNA sequence: TGTGCCAGTAGTGGCCCTCGGTACTCTGGGGCCAACGTCCTGACTTTC.

This clone was seen only a few times. The chain has TRBV5-1 and TRBJ2-7; D may be TRBD2 (6 bases). The CDR3 runs 13 residues. Germline lookup yields CDR1 SGHRS and CDR2 YFSETQ. Deletions cut 0 bases from V and 6 bases from J, with 10 bases between. DNA for the CDR3: TGCGCCAGCAGCTTGGGTGCCGGGGGCGAGCAGTACTTC. Translated, it gives CASSLGAGGEQYF.

There are a few counts of this clone. The chain uses TRBV7-9 and TRBJ1-1; D is unresolved. Trimming stripped 2 bases from V and 0 bases from J, with 13 bases between. This CDR3 region has 16 residues. Germline CDR1 and CDR2: SEHNR and FQNEAQ (reference sequence). CDR3 in amino acids: CASSLIGRMMNTEAFF. As DNA, the CDR3 is TGTGCCAGCAGCTTAATCGGGCGAATGATGAACACTGAAGCTTTCTTT.

This clone was counted once. V is TRBV29-1 and J is TRBJ2-3; D uncertain. The CDR3 consists of 11 residues. Germline V gene data show CDR1 as SQVTM and CDR2 as ANQGSEA. The germline V and J ends were trimmed by 5 bases and 2 bases, with 5 bases remaining between them. This CDR3 is CSVTTTDTQYF. CDR3 bases: TGCAGCGTTACGACCACAGATACGCAGTATTTT.

The chain is built from TRBV7-8 and TRBJ1-5; TRBD1 agrees at 11 bases. Germline CDR1 and CDR2: SGHVS and FQNEAQ. The CDR3 runs to 16 residues. The V and J ends lost 5 bases and 6 bases, in that order; junction bases with no gene match: 9. In DNA form, the CDR3 reads TGTGCCAGCAGCACGTACCGGGACAGGGGGGTTCAGCCCCAGCATTTT. Protein sequence: CASSTYRDRGVQPQHF.

The chain joins TRBV29-1 to TRBJ1-1; TRBD1 might be the D (6 bases). The V gene lost 2 bases and the J gene lost 5 bases, with 12 bases spanning the gap. The germline V gene encodes CDR1 SQVTM and CDR2 ANQGSEA. The CDR3 spans 13 residues. The CDR3 sequence: CSVERGAGTEAFF. For the CDR3, the DNA is TGCAGCGTTGAAAGGGGGGCCGGAACTGAAGCTTTCTTT.

The chain combines TRBV5-6 with TRBJ2-7; either TRBD1 or TRBD2 may supply D (7 bases each). CDR1 is SGHDT and CDR2 is YYEEEE in the germline V gene. CDR3 length: 14 amino acids. V gave up 5 bases and J gave up 2 bases, with 14 bases separating them. Here the CDR3 DNA reads TGTGCCAGCAGGGGAGGGGGCGCCCCCTACGAGCAGTACTTC. This gives the protein CASRGGGAPYEQYF.

DNA for the CDR3: TGCGCCAGCTTCGGGACAGGGATAATAGCGCAGACTGAAGCTTTCTTT. Translated, it gives CASFGTGIIAQTEAFF. This rearrangement joins TRBV23-1 to TRBJ1-1, with TRBD1 identical over 9 bases. TRBV23-1 belongs to the ORF category, with a function that is uncertain. V lost 8 bases to trimming and J lost 5 bases; unmatched junction nucleotides: 15. The CDR3 length is 16 residues.

The chain carries TRBV9 and TRBJ2-1, with no clear D. CDR1 is SGDLS, CDR2 YYNGEE, per germline. V was cut by 3 bases and J by 0 bases, with 10 bases left in between. The CDR3 covers 15 residues. This chain's CDR3 is CASSEPASSYNEQFF. In DNA, the CDR3 is TGTGCCAGCAGCGAGCCGGCGAGCTCCTACAATGAGCAGTTCTTC.

V usage is TRBV23-1 and J usage is TRBJ1-3; D is ambiguous. TRBV23-1 is treated as an ORF (open reading frame) with a function not yet certain. V was shortened by 9 bases and J by 0 bases, with 9 bases between the two germline ends. The CDR3 sequence is 13 residues long. The CDR3 DNA reads TGCGCCAGGGATAGTCGCTCTGGAAACACCATATATTTT. This encodes CARDSRSGNTIYF.

The rearrangement links TRBV29-1 to TRBJ2-5, with D perhaps assigned TRBD1 or TRBD2 (5 bases each). Deletions cut 4 bases from V and 7 bases from J, with 13 bases between. The CDR3 sequence is 12 residues long. Germline V gene sequence: CDR1 SQVTM, CDR2 ANQGSEA. CDR3 coding DNA: TGCAGCGTTGCAAAGGGTGGGGGGACCCAGTACTTC. Translated, it gives CSVAKGGGTQYF.

This clone was counted between two and nine times. Other nucleotide sequences in the sample specify the same CDR3. This chain links TRBV11-2 with TRBJ1-3, with TRBD1 as a possible D gene (6 bases). The CDR3 consists of 16 residues. Trimming removed 0 bases at V and 4 bases at J, with 13 bases between. Germline assignment: CDR1 SGHAT and CDR2 FQNNGV. The DNA of the CDR3 is TGTGCCAGCAGCTTAGATTCCGGGGGCTCCGGAAACACCATATATTTT. This sequence encodes CASSLDSGGSGNTIYF.

This clone was counted between two and nine times. The V call is TRBV5-6, the J call TRBJ2-7, with TRBD1 matching 7 bases. The length of the CDR3 is 15 residues. With V trimmed by 4 bases and J by 5 bases, 12 bases remained unmatched. Germline assignment: CDR1 SGHDT and CDR2 YYEEEE. The CDR3 is CASSTDRTSRDEQYF. The CDR3 region has the DNA TGTGCCAGCAGCACGGACAGGACCAGTCGGGACGAGCAGTACTTC.

The CDR3 coding sequence is TGTGCCTGGAGGGAAGGCAGGGCTCAGCCCCAGCATTTT. Its translation is CAWREGRAQPQHF. The chain has TRBV30 and TRBJ1-5; D is possibly TRBD1 (5 bases). Germline V gene sequence: CDR1 GTSNPN, CDR2 SVGIG (reference sequence). Trimming took 3 bases from V and 6 from J, leaving 12 bases between them. The CDR3 runs to 13 residues.

This chain links TRBV7-9 with TRBJ1-2; 7 bases align to TRBD1. V shed 4 bases and J 4 bases; nucleotides not matched to a gene: 6. CDR3 length: 14 amino acids. Germline V gene data show CDR1 as SEHNR and CDR2 as FQNEAQ (reference sequence). The CDR3 nucleotides are TGTGCCAGCAGCTGGGACAGAGGCTCCTATGGCTACACCTTC. Amino acid sequence: CASSWDRGSYGYTF.

This clone was observed a single time. The chain couples TRBV30 to TRBJ1-6; 7 bases fit TRBD1. The CDR3 loop spans 16 amino acids. Germline values: CDR1 GTSNPN, CDR2 SVGIG (reference sequence). The V and J ends lost 1 base and 9 bases, in that order; junction bases with no gene match: 12. CDR3 residues: CAWSADRFSLGSPLHF. For the CDR3, the DNA is TGTGCCTGGAGTGCGGACAGGTTTTCTCTCGGTTCACCCCTCCACTTT. Supplemented by reference TRBV30 and TRBJ1-6, the full variable domain reads SQTIHQWPATLVQPVGSPLSLECTVEGTSNPNLYWYRQAAGRGLQLLFYSVGIGQISSEVPQNLSASRPQDRQFILSSKKLLLSDSGFYLCAWSADRFSLGSPLHFGNGTRLTVT.

The rearrangement links TRBV4-1 to TRBJ2-6; possible D gene TRBD1, 6 bases. CDR1 and CDR2 from the germline V gene are MGHRA and YSYEKL. V lost 3 bases, J lost 4 bases, and 16 bases lay in between. CDR3 size: 17 residues. Here the CDR3 DNA reads TGCGCCAGCAGCCACACCCCGCCAGGGGTAGGGGCCAACGTCCTGACTTTC. Its translation is CASSHTPPGVGANVLTF.

This clone occurred a few times. The chain combines TRBV19 with TRBJ2-3, with TRBD2 matching 9 bases. The germline gives CDR1 LNHDA, CDR2 SQIVND (reference sequence). The CDR3 length is 16 residues. Germline trimming cut 3 bases from V and 1 base from J; bases unmatched to any gene: 5. For the CDR3, the DNA is TGTGCCAGTAGTATGCTGCCTAGCGGGGGCACAGATACGCAGTATTTT. This encodes CASSMLPSGGTDTQYF.

This chain uses TRBV7-2 with TRBJ1-2; D is undetermined. This CDR3 has 13 residues. V lost 3 bases to trimming and J lost 1 base, with 6 bases between them. The V gene's germline CDR1 is SGHTA and CDR2 FQGNSA. The CDR3 spells CASSLYVNYGYTF. The CDR3 nucleotides read TGTGCCAGCAGCTTGTACGTTAACTATGGCTACACCTTC.

This clone was detected only a few times. V gene TRBV7-2 combines with J gene TRBJ2-1, with D possibly TRBD2 on 5 matching bases. CDR3 length: 15 residues. In germline, CDR1 is SGHTA, CDR2 FQGNSA. Between the trimmed V and J ends, which lost 1 base and 6 bases, there was a span of 13 bases. The CDR3 bases are TGTGCCAGCAGCTTAGAGATTCGGGGTTCCAATGAGCAGTTCTTC. Translation: CASSLEIRGSNEQFF.

The chain joins TRBV28 to TRBJ2-2, with TRBD1 as a possible D gene (6 bases). This CDR3 spans 16 amino acids. Trimming removed 6 bases from V and 4 bases from J, with 18 bases in between. Per the germline V gene, CDR1 is MDHEN and CDR2 is SYDVKM. The DNA for the CDR3 is TGTGCCAGCAGGGACACAGGGAGCGGAGGCACCGGGGAGCTGTTTTTT. It yields the protein CASRDTGSGGTGELFF.

The V gene is TRBV6-1, the J gene TRBJ1-5; D is unclear. Germline V lookup: CDR1 MNHNS, CDR2 SASEGT. V was shortened by 7 bases and J by 5 bases, with 9 bases between the two germline ends. The CDR3 runs to 12 residues. This CDR3 reads CASKGDYQPQHF. CDR3 DNA sequence: TGTGCCAGCAAAGGAGATTATCAGCCCCAGCATTTT.